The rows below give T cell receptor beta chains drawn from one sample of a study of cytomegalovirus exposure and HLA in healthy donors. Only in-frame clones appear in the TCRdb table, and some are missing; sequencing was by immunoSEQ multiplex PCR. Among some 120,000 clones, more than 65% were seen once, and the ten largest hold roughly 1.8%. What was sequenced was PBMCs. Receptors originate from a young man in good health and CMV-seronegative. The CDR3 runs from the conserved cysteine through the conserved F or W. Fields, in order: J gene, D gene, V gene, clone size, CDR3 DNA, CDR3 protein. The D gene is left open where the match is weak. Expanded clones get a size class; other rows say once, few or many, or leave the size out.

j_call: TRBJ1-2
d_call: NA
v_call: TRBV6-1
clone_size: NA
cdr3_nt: TGTGCCAGCAGTGCCGAGACTTCTAACTATGGCTACACCTTC
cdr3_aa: CASSAETSNYGYTF

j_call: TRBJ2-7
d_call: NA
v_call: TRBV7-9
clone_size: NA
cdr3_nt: TGTGCCAGCAGCTTAGATAGCTACTCCTACGAGCAGTACTTC
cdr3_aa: CASSLDSYSYEQYF

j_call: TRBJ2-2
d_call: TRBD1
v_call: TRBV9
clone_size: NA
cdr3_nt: TGTGCCAGCTCCCCCTGGGACAGGGAAGCCGGGGAGCTGTTTTTT
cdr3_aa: CASSPWDREAGELFF

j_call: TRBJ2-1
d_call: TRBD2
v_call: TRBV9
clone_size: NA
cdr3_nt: TGTGCCAGCACCGAAGGGACTAGCGGTTACAATGAGCAGTTCTTC
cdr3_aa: CASTEGTSGYNEQFF

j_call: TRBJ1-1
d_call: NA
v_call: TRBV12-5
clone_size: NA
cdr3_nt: TGTGCTAGTGGTTTGGGACTAGTGAACACTGAAGCTTTCTTT
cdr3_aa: CASGLGLVNTEAFF

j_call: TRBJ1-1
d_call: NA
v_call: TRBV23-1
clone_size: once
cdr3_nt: TGCGCCAGCAGTCTCCCGGTGAACACTGAAGCTTTCTTT
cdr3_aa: CASSLPVNTEAFF

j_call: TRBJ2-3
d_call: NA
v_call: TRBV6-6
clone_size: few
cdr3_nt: TGTGCCAGCAGGGGAGCTAGCACAGATACGCAGTATTTT
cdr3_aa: CASRGASTDTQYF

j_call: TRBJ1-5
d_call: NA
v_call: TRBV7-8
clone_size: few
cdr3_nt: TGTGCCAGCAGCTTAGGCCCAGGGGGCAATCAGCCCCAGCATTTT
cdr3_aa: CASSLGPGGNQPQHF

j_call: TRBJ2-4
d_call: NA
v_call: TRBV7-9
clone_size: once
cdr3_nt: TGTGCCAGCAGCTCCACGCCCGGGGGGCGCCAAAACATTCAGTACTTC
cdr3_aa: CASSSTPGGRQNIQYF

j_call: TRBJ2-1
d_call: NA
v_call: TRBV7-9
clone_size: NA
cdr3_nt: TGTGCCAGCAGCTTAGCGAGCGGATGGAATGAGCAGTTCTTC
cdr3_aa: CASSLASGWNEQFF

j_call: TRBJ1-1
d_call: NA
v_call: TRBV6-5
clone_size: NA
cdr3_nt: TGTGCCAGCAGTTTGACAACCTTGAACACTGAAGCTTTCTTT
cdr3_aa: CASSLTTLNTEAFF

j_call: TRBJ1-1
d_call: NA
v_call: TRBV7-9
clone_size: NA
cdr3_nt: TGTGCCAGCAGCCCCCACTCAAGCACTGAAGCTTTCTTT
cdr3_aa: CASSPHSSTEAFF

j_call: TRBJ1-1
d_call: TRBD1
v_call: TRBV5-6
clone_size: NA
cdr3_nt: TGTGCCAGCAGCTTGTTGGCCGGGACAGGGATCGCTGAAGCTTTCTTT
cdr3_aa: CASSLLAGTGIAEAFF

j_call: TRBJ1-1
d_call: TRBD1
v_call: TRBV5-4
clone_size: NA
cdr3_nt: TGTGCCAGCAGCTTGCGGACAGGGGGGTTTGAAGCTTTCTTT
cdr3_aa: CASSLRTGGFEAFF

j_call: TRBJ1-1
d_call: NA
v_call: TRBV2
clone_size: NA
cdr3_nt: TGTGCCAGCAGCTTAATTCGTGAAGCTTTCTTT
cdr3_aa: CASSLIREAFF

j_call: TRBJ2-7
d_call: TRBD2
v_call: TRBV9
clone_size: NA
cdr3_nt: TGTGCCAGCAGCCCACGGGGGGACTACGAGCAGTACTTC
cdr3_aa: CASSPRGDYEQYF

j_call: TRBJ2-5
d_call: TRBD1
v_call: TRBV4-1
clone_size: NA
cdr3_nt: TGCGCCAGCAGCCAGATAGACAGGGGAAGGGGAGAGACCCAGTACTTC
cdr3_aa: CASSQIDRGRGETQYF

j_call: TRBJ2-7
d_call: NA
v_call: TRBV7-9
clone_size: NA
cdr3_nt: TGTGCCAGCAGCTGGGGAGACATCTTCTACGAGCAGTACTTC
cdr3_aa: CASSWGDIFYEQYF

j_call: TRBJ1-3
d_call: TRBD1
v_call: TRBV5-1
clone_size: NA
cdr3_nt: TGCGCCAGCAGCTTGTACGGGACAGGGGGCGTCGGTGGAAACACCATATATTTT
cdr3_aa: CASSLYGTGGVGGNTIYF

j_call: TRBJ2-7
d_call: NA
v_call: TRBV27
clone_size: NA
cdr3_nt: TGTGCCAGCAGACGCACAGGGCTCGAGCAGTACTTC
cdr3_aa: CASRRTGLEQYF

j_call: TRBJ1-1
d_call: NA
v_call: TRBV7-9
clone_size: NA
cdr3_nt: TGTGCCAGCAGCCTTGAGTTTGAAGCTTTCTTT
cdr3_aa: CASSLEFEAFF

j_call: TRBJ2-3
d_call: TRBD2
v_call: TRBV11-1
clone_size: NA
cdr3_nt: TGTGCCAGCAGCTTAGGGCCCCCCGGCGGGGGGCTTAGCACAGATACGCAGTATTTT
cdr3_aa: CASSLGPPGGGLSTDTQYF

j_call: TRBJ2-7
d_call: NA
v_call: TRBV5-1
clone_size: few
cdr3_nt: TGCGCCAGCAGCTTGACAGGATTCTACGAGCAGTACTTC
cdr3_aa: CASSLTGFYEQYF

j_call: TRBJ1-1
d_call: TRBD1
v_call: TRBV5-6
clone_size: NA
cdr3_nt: TGTGCCAGCAAAAACAGGGGGGGAACTGAAGCTTTCTTT
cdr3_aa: CASKNRGGTEAFF

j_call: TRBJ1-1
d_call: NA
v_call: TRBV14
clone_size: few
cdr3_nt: TGTGCCAGCAGCAGATTTGGACAGTTGAACACTGAAGCTTTCTTT
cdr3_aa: CASSRFGQLNTEAFF

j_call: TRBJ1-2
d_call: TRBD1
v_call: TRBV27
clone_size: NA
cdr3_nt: TGTGCCAGCAGTCCGCGACAGGGTGGTAACTATGGCTACACCTTC
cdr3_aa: CASSPRQGGNYGYTF

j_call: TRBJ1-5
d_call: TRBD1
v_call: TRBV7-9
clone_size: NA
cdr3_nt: TGTGCCAGCAGCCCCGGACAGGGCAATCAGCCCCAGCATTTT
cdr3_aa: CASSPGQGNQPQHF

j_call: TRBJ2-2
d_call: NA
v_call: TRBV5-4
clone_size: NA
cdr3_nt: TGTGCCAGCAGCTTGGCCGAGATTTCCAACACCGGGGAGCTGTTTTTT
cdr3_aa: CASSLAEISNTGELFF

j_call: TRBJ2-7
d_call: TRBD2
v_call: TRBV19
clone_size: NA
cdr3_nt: TGTGCCAGTAGTATAGGAGGGAATGGACTAGCGGGGTTCGAGCAGTACTTC
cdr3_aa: CASSIGGNGLAGFEQYF

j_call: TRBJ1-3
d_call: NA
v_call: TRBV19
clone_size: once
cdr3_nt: TGTGCCAGTAGTATCCGACAGTCTGGCGAAAACACCATATATTTT
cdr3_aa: CASSIRQSGENTIYF

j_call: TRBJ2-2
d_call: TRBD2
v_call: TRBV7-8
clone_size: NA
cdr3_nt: TGTGCCAGCAGCTTAGCGCTAGCGGGGGGGCTAAGAGCGAACACCGGGGAGCTGTTTTTT
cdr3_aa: CASSLALAGGLRANTGELFF

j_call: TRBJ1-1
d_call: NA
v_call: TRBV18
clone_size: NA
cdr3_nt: TGTGCCAGCTCACCAACGTTACTAAATGTAGGCACTGAAGCTTTCTTT
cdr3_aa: CASSPTLLNVGTEAFF

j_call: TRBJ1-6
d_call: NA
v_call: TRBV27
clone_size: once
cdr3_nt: TGTGCCACCGAATGGGGCCCCCAGACCCTCCACTTT
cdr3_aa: CATEWGPQTLHF

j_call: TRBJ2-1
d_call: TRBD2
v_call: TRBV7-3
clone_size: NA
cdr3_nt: TGTGCCAGCAGCCTTCTGTGGACTAGCAATGAGCAGTTCTTC
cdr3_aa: CASSLLWTSNEQFF

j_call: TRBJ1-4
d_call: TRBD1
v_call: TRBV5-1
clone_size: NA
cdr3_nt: TGCGCCAGCAGCTGGGACAGCCTCAATGAAAAACTGTTTTTT
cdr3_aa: CASSWDSLNEKLFF

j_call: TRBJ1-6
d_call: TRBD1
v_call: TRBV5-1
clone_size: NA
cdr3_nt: TGCGCCAGCAGCCAGAGTGGAGGACAGGGCGGTACACCCCTCCACTTT
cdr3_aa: CASSQSGGQGGTPLHF

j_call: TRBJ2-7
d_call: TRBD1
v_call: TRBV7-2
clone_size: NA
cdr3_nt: TGTGCCAGCAGCTTAGCCCAGGGGGCCAATTCCTACGAGCAGTACTTC
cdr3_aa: CASSLAQGANSYEQYF

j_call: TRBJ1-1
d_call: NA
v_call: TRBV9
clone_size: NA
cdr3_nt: TGTGCCAGCAGCGTGGGCATGAACACTGAAGCTTTCTTT
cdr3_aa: CASSVGMNTEAFF

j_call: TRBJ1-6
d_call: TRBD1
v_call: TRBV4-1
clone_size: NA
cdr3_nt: TGCGCCAGCAGCCAAGAGGGGACAGGGAGTTCACCCCTCCACTTT
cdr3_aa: CASSQEGTGSSPLHF

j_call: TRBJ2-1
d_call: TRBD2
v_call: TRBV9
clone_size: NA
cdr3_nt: TGTGCCAGCAGCGCCGGGACTAGCGGCTACAATGAGCAGTTCTTC
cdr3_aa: CASSAGTSGYNEQFF

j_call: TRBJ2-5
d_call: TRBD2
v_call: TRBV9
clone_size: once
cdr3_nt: TGTGCCAGCAGCGTTAGCGGGGGGGCGCGAGAGACCCAGTACTTC
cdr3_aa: CASSVSGGARETQYF

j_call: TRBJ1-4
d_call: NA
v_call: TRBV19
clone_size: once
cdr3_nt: TGTGCCAGTAGTATTCCCCTAGGAGTTAATGAAAAACTGTTTTTT
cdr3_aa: CASSIPLGVNEKLFF

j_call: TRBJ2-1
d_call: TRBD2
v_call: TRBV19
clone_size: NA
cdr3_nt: TGTGCCAGTAGTACCAAGGGCGGGGGGTACAATGAGCAGTTCTTC
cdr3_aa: CASSTKGGGYNEQFF

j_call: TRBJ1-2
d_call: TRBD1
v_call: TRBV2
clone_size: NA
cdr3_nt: TGTGCCAGCAGTGGAGGACAGGGTTTTGGCTACACCTTC
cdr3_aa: CASSGGQGFGYTF

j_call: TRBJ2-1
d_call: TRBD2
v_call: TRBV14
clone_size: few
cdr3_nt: TGTGCCAGCAGCCAAGACGCGAGCGGGGGGGCCTTCCATGAGCAGTTCTTC
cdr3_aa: CASSQDASGGAFHEQFF

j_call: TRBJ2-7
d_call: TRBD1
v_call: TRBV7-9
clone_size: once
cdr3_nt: TGTTCCAGCAGCTTAGGGGGCAACTACGAGCAGTACTTC
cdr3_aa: CSSSLGGNYEQYF

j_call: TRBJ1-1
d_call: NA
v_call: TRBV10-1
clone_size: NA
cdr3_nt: TGCGCCACTTCGGACAGGAACACTGAAGCTTTCTTT
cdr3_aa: CATSDRNTEAFF

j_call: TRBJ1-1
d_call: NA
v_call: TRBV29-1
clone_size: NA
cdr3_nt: TGCAGCGTGCTGGTGGGGGGGAACACTGAAGCTTTCTTT
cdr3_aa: CSVLVGGNTEAFF

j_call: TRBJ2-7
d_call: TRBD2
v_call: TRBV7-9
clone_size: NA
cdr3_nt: TGTGCCAGCAGCCCTCGGAGACTAGCGGGGGGGCCCTACGAGCAGTACTTC
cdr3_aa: CASSPRRLAGGPYEQYF

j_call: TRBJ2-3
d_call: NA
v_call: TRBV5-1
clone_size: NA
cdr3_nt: TGCGCCAGCAGCTTGACAGGGTCCAGCACAGATACGCAGTATTTT
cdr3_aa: CASSLTGSSTDTQYF

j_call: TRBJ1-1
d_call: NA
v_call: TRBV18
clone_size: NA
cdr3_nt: TGTGCCAGCTCACCAAACGGGACACCCGAGTCTGAAGCTTTCTTT
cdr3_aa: CASSPNGTPESEAFF

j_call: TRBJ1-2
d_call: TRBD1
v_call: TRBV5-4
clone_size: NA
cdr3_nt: TGTGCCAGCAGCTCGGAAATGGGACAGGGAATGGGGGGCTACACCTTC
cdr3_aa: CASSSEMGQGMGGYTF

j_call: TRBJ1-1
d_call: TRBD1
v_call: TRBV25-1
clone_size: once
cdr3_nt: TGTGCCAGCAGTGAGACAGGGATTATGAACACTGAAGCTTTCTTT
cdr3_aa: CASSETGIMNTEAFF

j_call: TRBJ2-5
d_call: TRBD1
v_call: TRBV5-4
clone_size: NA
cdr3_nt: TGTGCCAGCAGCTTTCCCGGGACAGAGGCCGGAAAGACCCAGTACTTC
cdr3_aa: CASSFPGTEAGKTQYF

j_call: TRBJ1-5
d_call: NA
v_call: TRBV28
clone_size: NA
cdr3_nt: TGTGCCAGCAGAACCCAGGGAAGAGGCAATCAGCCCCAGCATTTT
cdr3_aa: CASRTQGRGNQPQHF